This T cell receptor beta chain is drawn from a study of T cell repertoires in cytomegalovirus infection. Study overall: It can be stated that public TCR beta signatures indicated CMV infection as well as a matching HLA type.

Study conclusions and caveats: Cumulative public TCR beta family frequency identified carriers of CMV plus the relevant HLA. Ex vivo responses were dominated by HLA-C-restricted CMV-specific TCR beta clonotypes.

One entry per CDR3 protein, called by TCRdb with MiXCR from the reads. Counted here are 900,000 to 950,000 distinct CDR3 sequences, approximately 33% occurring once; the ten biggest clones make up roughly an eighth. As for this clonotype: The target antigen is unknown.

The germline V gene encodes CDR1 SGHDT and CDR2 YYEEEE. The V end was cut by 4 bases, the J end by 5 bases, with 22 bases between. The CDR3 length is 16 residues. The sequence was obtained from a human donor in good health (CMV status not recorded). Some clones in this sample may be carry-over from other donors' samples. V and J are TRBV5-6 and TRBJ2-7, with D perhaps TRBD2 (6 bases). Sequencing was performed on cultured CD8+ T cells from PBMCs, taken from culture after CMV antigen stimulation. The CDR3 spells CASSTPDNLGGHEQYV. In DNA form, the CDR3 reads TGTGCCAGCAGCACCCCGGACAACCTGGGGGGACACGAGCAGTACGTC.